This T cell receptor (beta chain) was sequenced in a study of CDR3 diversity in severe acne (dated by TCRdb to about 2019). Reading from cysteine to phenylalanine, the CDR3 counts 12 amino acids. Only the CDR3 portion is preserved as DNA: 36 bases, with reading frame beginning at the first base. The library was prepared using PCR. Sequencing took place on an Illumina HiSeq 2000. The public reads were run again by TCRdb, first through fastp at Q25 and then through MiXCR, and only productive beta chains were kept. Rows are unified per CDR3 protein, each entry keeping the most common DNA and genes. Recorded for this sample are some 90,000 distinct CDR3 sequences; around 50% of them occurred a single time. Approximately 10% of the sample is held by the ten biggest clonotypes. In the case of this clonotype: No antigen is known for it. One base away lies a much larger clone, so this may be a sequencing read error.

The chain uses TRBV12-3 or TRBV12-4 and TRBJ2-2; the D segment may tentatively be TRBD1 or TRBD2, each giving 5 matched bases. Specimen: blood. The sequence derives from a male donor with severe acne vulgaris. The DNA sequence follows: TGTGCCAGCAGTTTAGTGGGGACGGAGCTTCCTTTT. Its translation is CASSLVGTELPF.